These 5 T cell receptor beta chains were all obtained from the same sample, sequenced in a study of shared clonotypes between healthy human individuals. Naive CD8 cells lacked CD45RO and underwent positive selection for CCR7, leaving out terminally differentiated effector memory CD45RA+ cells. Data came from immunoSEQ multiplex PCR; TCRdb stores just in-frame clones and leaves some out. The repertoire holds around 580,000 clones, with roughly 98% as singletons. What was sequenced was naive CD8+ T cells sorted from blood. The source is a man between 25 and 39 years old in good health.

The V call is TRBV7-2, the J call TRBJ1-3, with TRBD1 matching over 10 bases. The V gene end was trimmed by 2 bases and the J gene end by 4 bases; junction bases not matched to a gene: 5. Germline values: CDR1 SGHTA, CDR2 FQGNSA. The CDR3 has 16 residues. As DNA, the CDR3 is TGTGCCAGCAGCTTACTGGACAGGGGGGTGGGAAACACCATATATTTT. Amino acids: CASSLLDRGVGNTIYF.

The chain carries TRBV10-3 and TRBJ2-7, with 8 bases aligning to TRBD2. The CDR3 consists of 14 residues. V gave up 5 bases and J gave up 3 bases; unmatched junction bases: 6. Germline V gene sequence: CDR1 ENHRY, CDR2 SYGVKD. Here the CDR3 DNA reads TGTGCCATCAGTAATGGACTAGCCGGCTACGAGCAGTACTTC. Translating gives CAISNGLAGYEQYF.

This chain's CDR3 is CSVGRSSYEQYF. CDR3 nucleotides: TGCAGCGTTGGAAGGAGCTCCTACGAGCAGTACTTC. The chain joins TRBV29-1 to TRBJ2-7; the D is unclear. This CDR3 has 12 residues. Trimming took 4 bases from V and 0 from J, leaving 7 bases between them. Germline-derived CDR1 and CDR2 are SQVTM and ANQGSEA.

The chain is built from TRBV30 and TRBJ2-7; D possibly matches TRBD1 or TRBD2 (5 bases each). This CDR3 comprises 13 residues. Germline V gives CDR1 GTSNPN, CDR2 SVGIG (reference sequence). V lost 3 bases to trimming and J lost 4 bases, with 13 bases between them. The CDR3 coding sequence is TGTGCCTGGAGGAACCGGGACCTTTACGAGCAGTACTTC. Its translation is CAWRNRDLYEQYF. Full variable domain (rest looked up from reference TRBV30 and TRBJ2-7): SQTIHQWPATLVQPVGSPLSLECTVEGTSNPNLYWYRQAAGRGLQLLFYSVGIGQISSEVPQNLSASRPQDRQFILSSKKLLLSDSGFYLCAWRNRDLYEQYFGPGTRLTVT.

This clone was counted once. The chain carries TRBV6-5 and TRBJ1-1; D not resolved. V lost 4 bases and J lost 4, with 7 bases in between. Germline CDR1 reads MNHEY; CDR2 reads SVGAGI. This CDR3 region has 12 residues. This CDR3 reads CASSFRGTEAFF. The DNA for the CDR3 is TGTGCCAGCAGTTTCCGAGGCACTGAAGCTTTCTTT.